The T cell receptor (beta chain) described here comes from a study of blood T cell repertoires in COVID-19 (TCRdb year 2020). General notes on the study: The collaborator samples originated in the United States, Italy and Spain and spanned the acute and convalescent phases of COVID-19. The material from the prospective study consisted of cDNA or gDNA derived from T cells, B-cell-depleted T cells, or PBMCs. The dataset comprised deeply sampled blood TCRbeta repertoires from subjects exposed to, actively infected with, or recovered from COVID-19. A freely available public database, intended as a resource for researchers studying the immune response to SARS-CoV-2, is where the repertoires were released. Samples came from the ongoing ImmuneRACE study (first 160 participants) plus 1,254 subjects from 6 global collaborators. Sample metadata almost always included a de-identified subject ID, COVID-19 status, age in years and sex. Where available, HLA class I and class II types were taken from metadata supplied by the sample provider and were not determined by assay-based typing.

The immunoSEQ Assay, a bias-controlled multiplex PCR, was used to amplify TCRbeta CDR3 regions from genomic DNA. Under the source paper's analysis protocol: Within the assay, amplification of reference gene primers was used to estimate how many nucleated cells each sample contained. To quantify the absolute abundance of each unique TCRbeta CDR3 rearrangement, sequence reads were collapsed and filtered. For each sample, productive Simpson clonality was calculated as the square root of Simpson's diversity index across productive rearrangements. Not all clones reach the TCRdb copy of this immuneACCESS table, which keeps in-frame sequences only. Checked studies attribute under half of the gap to unresolved V genes and leave the rest unexplained. V and J calls and clone size come straight from that table; D and trimming were deduced from the DNA. Across this sample there are approximately 310,000 clones, with more than 70% seen only once. Clones ranked in the top ten supply approximately 8.1% of the sample.

The CDR3 numbers 13 residues from cysteine through phenylalanine. Only CDR3 DNA is held: 39 bases, read in frame from base 1. Via the germline V gene, CDR1 is SGHRS and CDR2 YFSETQ. The V end loses 1 base and the J end loses 1 base, and a stretch of 3 bases separates them. This clone showed up just a few times. No antigen is known for it. Base-call qualities are not available, and no considerably larger clone is one nucleotide away. General findings and caveats noted by the study authors: The amount of clinical and demographic metadata varied by source and participant and was provided uncurated.

Samples from volunteer blood donors who had recovered from COVID-19 were contributed by a second Seattle source. The collaborating institutions used their own protocols to collect whole blood in K2EDTA tubes. For TCRbeta analysis, collaborator samples were shipped as frozen whole blood, as isolated PBMCs, or as DNA extracted from either sample type. The chain uses TRBV5-1 and TRBJ1-5; the D segment cannot be called with confidence. The receptor was isolated from a woman in her forties or fifties who had recovered from COVID-19. The specimen sequenced was peripheral blood. The nucleotides read TGCGCCAGCAGCTTGAGCAGCAATCAGCCCCAGCATTTT. It translates to CASSLSSNQPQHF.